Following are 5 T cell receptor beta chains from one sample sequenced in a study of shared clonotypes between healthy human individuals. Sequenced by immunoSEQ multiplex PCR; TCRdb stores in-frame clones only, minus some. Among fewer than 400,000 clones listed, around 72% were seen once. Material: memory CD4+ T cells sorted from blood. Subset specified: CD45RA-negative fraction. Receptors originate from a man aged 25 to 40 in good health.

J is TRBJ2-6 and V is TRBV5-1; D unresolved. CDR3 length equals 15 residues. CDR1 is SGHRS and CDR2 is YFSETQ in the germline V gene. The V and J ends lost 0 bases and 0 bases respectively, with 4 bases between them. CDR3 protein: CASSLETSGANVLTF. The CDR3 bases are TGCGCCAGCAGCTTGGAGACCTCTGGGGCCAACGTCCTGACTTTC.

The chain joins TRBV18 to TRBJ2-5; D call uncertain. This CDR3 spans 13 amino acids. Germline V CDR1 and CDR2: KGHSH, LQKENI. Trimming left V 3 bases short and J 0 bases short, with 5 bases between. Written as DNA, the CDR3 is TGTGCCAGCTCACCCATCAACCAAGAGACCCAGTACTTC. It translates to CASSPINQETQYF.

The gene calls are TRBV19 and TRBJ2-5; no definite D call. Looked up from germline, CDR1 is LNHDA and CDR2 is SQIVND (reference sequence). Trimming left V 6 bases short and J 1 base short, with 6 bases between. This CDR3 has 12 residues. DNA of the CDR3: TGTGCCAGTAGGGGATTCCAAGAGACCCAGTACTTC. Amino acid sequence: CASRGFQETQYF.

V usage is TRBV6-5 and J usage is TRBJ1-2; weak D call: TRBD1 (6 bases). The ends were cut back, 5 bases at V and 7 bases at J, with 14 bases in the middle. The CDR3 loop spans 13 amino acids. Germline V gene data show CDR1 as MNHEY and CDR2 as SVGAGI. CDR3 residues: CASSPVGQFGYTF. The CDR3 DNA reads TGTGCCAGCAGTCCGGTCGGACAGTTTGGCTACACCTTC.

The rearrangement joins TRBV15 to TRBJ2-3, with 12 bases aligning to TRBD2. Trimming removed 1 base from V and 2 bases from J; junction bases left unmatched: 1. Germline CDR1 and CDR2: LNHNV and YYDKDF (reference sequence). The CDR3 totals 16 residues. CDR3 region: CATSRGTSGITDTQYF. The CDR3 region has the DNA TGTGCCACCAGCAGAGGGACTAGCGGGATCACAGATACGCAGTATTTT.